Below are 21 T cell receptor beta chains sequenced from a single sample in a study of Tregs in tolerant kidney transplant recipients. Mixed chimerism was transient after nonmyeloablative marrow transplants from related graft donors. Method: immunoSEQ multiplex PCR; TCRdb's copy keeps in-frame clones and lacks some. The sample yields some 47,000 clones, approximately 90% seen once. Source: CD8+ T cells from blood (PBMCs), taken 12 months after the transplant. These receptors all stem from a human patient who received a combined kidney and bone marrow transplant. Some T cells may have originated in the graft donor.

The CDR3 protein is CASSSPGQGRTHSEQYF. In DNA, the CDR3 is TGTGCCAGCAGTTCTCCGGGACAGGGGAGGACCCATTCCGAGCAGTACTTC. The V gene is TRBV28, the J gene TRBJ2-7, with 10 bases matching TRBD1. The trim removed 4 bases at V and 6 bases at J, leaving 15 bases unmatched. Germline assignment: CDR1 MDHEN and CDR2 SYDVKM. The CDR3 has 17 amino acids.

The CDR3, as DNA: TGTGCCAGCAGCTTCGGGACTAGCGGGGGGGATACGCAGTATTTT. Its translation: CASSFGTSGGDTQYF. This sequence joins TRBV7-9 and TRBJ2-3; TRBD2 matches 15 bases. This CDR3 has 15 amino acids. V shed 3 bases, J shed 6 bases, and the junction held 1 base outside the gene matches. Germline V gene data show CDR1 as SEHNR and CDR2 as FQNEAQ (reference sequence). Full variable domain (rest looked up from reference TRBV7-9 and TRBJ2-3): DTGVSQNPRHKITKRGQNVTFRCDPISEHNRLYWYRQTLGQGPEFLTYFQNEAQLEKSRLLSDRFSAERPKGSFSTLEIQRTEQGDSAMYLCASSFGTSGGDTQYFGPGTRLTVL.

The chain uses TRBV11-2 and TRBJ1-3; D ambiguous. V lost 5 bases and J 0 bases, leaving 11 bases between the germline ends. CDR1 SGHAT and CDR2 FQNNGV come from the germline V gene. The CDR3 length is 15 residues. CDR3 sequence (DNA): TGTGCCAGCAGCGCCGCGGTCCACTCTGGAAACACCATATATTTT. This sequence encodes CASSAAVHSGNTIYF.

The J gene is TRBJ1-2, the V gene TRBV28, with 7 positions matching TRBD1. The CDR3 has 11 residues. Per germline, CDR1 MDHEN and CDR2 SYDVKM. Trimming took 8 bases from V and 4 from J; bases not matched to a gene: 1. CDR3 nucleotides: TGTGCCAGCGGGGACAGCTATGGCTACACCTTC. This codes for CASGDSYGYTF.

The chain employs TRBV6-1 and TRBJ1-6, with D possibly matching TRBD1 (5 bases). CDR1 and CDR2 from the germline V gene are MNHNS and SASEGT. This CDR3 region has 18 residues. V was clipped by 0 bases and J by 5 bases, with 17 bases between them. CDR3 coding DNA: TGTGCCAGCAGTGAAGCAGGATCAGGGCGGATTAATAATTCACCCCTCCACTTT. Protein product: CASSEAGSGRINNSPLHF.

The genes are TRBV7-9 and TRBJ2-1; the D gene is possibly TRBD2 (6 bases). V lost 5 bases, J lost 6 bases, and 11 bases lay in between. The CDR3 is made up of 13 amino acids. Germline lookup yields CDR1 SEHNR and CDR2 FQNEAQ (reference sequence). DNA for the CDR3: TGTGCCAGCAGCCCGGGACTTCTCAATGAGCAGTTCTTC. It encodes CASSPGLLNEQFF.

The chain carries TRBV27 and TRBJ2-1, with D possibly TRBD1 on 5 matching bases. V dropped 4 bases and J dropped 9 bases, with 19 bases sitting between them. Germline CDR1 reads MNHEY; CDR2 reads SMNVEV (reference sequence). There are 15 residues in the CDR3. CDR3 protein: CASSSRPIGAIEQFF. CDR3 sequence (DNA): TGTGCCAGCAGTTCGCGGCCCATAGGGGCAATTGAGCAGTTCTTC.

The chain carries TRBV13 and TRBJ1-2; possibly TRBD1 for D (5 bases). Germline V gene sequence: CDR1 PRHDT, CDR2 FYEKMQ (reference sequence). The CDR3 totals 12 residues. V lost 5 bases, J lost 8 bases, and 12 bases lay in between. CDR3 nucleotides: TGTGCCAGCAGCCGGGGGAGGGAAGGCTACACCTTC. Encoded protein: CASSRGREGYTF.

The chain links TRBV5-4 to TRBJ2-7; a possible D gene is TRBD1 (5 bases). Germline-derived CDR1 and CDR2 are SGHNT and YYREEE (reference sequence). The CDR3 is 12 amino acids. Trimming pared 4 bases from V and 7 bases from J, leaving 12 bases between. CDR3 sequence reads: CASSTQGTEQYF. CDR3 in DNA: TGTGCCAGCAGCACGCAGGGTACGGAGCAGTACTTC.

This sequence joins TRBV5-4 and TRBJ1-2; no clear D gene. V lost 0 bases, J lost 0 bases, and 3 bases lay in between. Germline assignment: CDR1 SGHNT and CDR2 YYREEE (reference sequence). The CDR3 is made up of 13 amino acids. The CDR3 nucleotides read TGTGCCAGCAGCTTGGCTCCTAACTATGGCTACACCTTC. Translated: CASSLAPNYGYTF.

This chain connects TRBV4-1 to TRBJ1-6; 8 nucleotides match TRBD1. The V gene end was trimmed by 0 bases and the J gene end by 15 bases; junction bases not matched to a gene: 7. The CDR3 totals 14 residues. CDR1 and CDR2 (germline): MGHRA, YSYEKL. Written as DNA, the CDR3 is TGCGCCAGCAGCCAAGATAAGGGGGACAGGCTCCTCCACTTT. This encodes CASSQDKGDRLLHF.

In its sample, this clone was seen a few times. This chain connects TRBV5-6 to TRBJ1-2; 7 positions agree with TRBD1. CDR1 and CDR2 (germline): SGHDT, YYEEEE. The V segment lost 0 bases and the J segment 3 bases; nucleotides outside the gene matches: 2. The CDR3 length is 14 residues. The CDR3 spells CASSLDGTDYGYTF. The CDR3 nucleotides are TGTGCCAGCAGCTTGGACGGGACAGACTATGGCTACACCTTC.

CDR3: CAISVTGAPETQYF. CDR3 in DNA: TGTGCCATCAGTGTCACAGGGGCCCCAGAGACCCAGTACTTC. The chain joins TRBV10-3 to TRBJ2-5; 7 positions agree with TRBD1. The germline gives CDR1 ENHRY, CDR2 SYGVKD. CDR3 size: 14 residues. Germline trimming cut 4 bases from V and 4 bases from J; bases unmatched to any gene: 6.

The chain combines TRBV28 with TRBJ2-2; 7 nucleotides match TRBD1. Germline V gene data show CDR1 as MDHEN and CDR2 as SYDVKM. V gave up 6 bases and J gave up 1 base; unmatched junction bases: 5. This CDR3 comprises 15 residues. CDR3 nucleotides: TGTGCCAGCAGCCTCGGGACAGAGAACACCGGGGAGCTGTTTTTT. Its protein is CASSLGTENTGELFF.

The CDR3 DNA follows: TGTGCCAGCTCACCGCGCGACAGGTCGTCGGATCAGCCCCAGCATTTT. Protein product: CASSPRDRSSDQPQHF. This chain uses TRBV18 with TRBJ1-5; TRBD1 is a possible D gene (6 bases). Looked up from germline, CDR1 is KGHSH and CDR2 is LQKENI. Deletions cut 3 bases from V and 5 bases from J, with 17 bases between. The CDR3 has 16 amino acids.

In this sample, this clone turned up once. The chain recombines TRBV5-8 with TRBJ2-7; 11 positions agree with TRBD1. In germline, CDR1 is SGHTS, CDR2 YDEGEE. There are 15 residues in the CDR3. The trim removed 4 bases at V and 11 bases at J, leaving 14 bases unmatched. CDR3 region: CASSADAGTGGFKYF. DNA of the CDR3: TGTGCCAGCAGCGCAGACGCCGGGACAGGGGGATTCAAGTACTTC.

The chain links TRBV5-6 to TRBJ1-4; 7 nucleotides align to TRBD1. Per the germline V gene, CDR1 is SGHDT and CDR2 is YYEEEE. The CDR3 runs 14 residues. The V segment lost 4 bases and the J segment 4 bases; nucleotides outside the gene matches: 4. CDR3 residues: CASSKGQVNEKLFF. The CDR3 coding sequence is TGTGCCAGCAGCAAAGGACAGGTTAATGAAAAACTGTTTTTT.

The chain combines TRBV10-2 with TRBJ2-7; tentatively, D is TRBD1 (5 bases). The CDR3 has 15 residues. V was pared by 3 bases and J by 1 base, with 13 bases between. CDR1 WSHSY and CDR2 SAAADI come from the germline V gene. CDR3 amino acids: CASSDPPAGSYEQYF. The CDR3 DNA is TGCGCCAGCAGTGATCCTCCCGCAGGGTCCTACGAGCAGTACTTC.

The rearrangement uses TRBV19 and TRBJ2-3; 8 bases match TRBD2. The CDR3 consists of 15 residues. Germline V gene data show CDR1 as LNHDA and CDR2 as SQIVND (reference sequence). V gave up 5 bases and J gave up 5 bases; unmatched junction bases: 9. CDR3 nucleotides: TGTGCCAGTAGTTCCCGGGGGGGCCAGGTAGATACGCAGTATTTT. It codes for CASSSRGGQVDTQYF.

V usage is TRBV9 and J usage is TRBJ1-1; TRBD1 agrees at 10 bases. V shed 0 bases and J 8 bases; nucleotides not matched to a gene: 1. Germline V gene sequence: CDR1 SGDLS, CDR2 YYNGEE. The CDR3 runs to 13 residues. CDR3 nucleotides: TGTGCCAGCAGCGTAGGGACAGGGGGAGAAGCTTTCTTT. Translating it yields CASSVGTGGEAFF.

The chain uses TRBV7-9 and TRBJ2-1; TRBD2 aligns across 11 bases. The CDR3 contains 17 residues. Germline V gene sequence: CDR1 SEHNR, CDR2 FQNEAQ (reference sequence). The junction had 8 bases not matched to a gene; V was cut back by 4 bases and J by 3 bases. CDR3 DNA sequence: TGTGCCAGCAGCTCCCCCTCGACTAGCGGGGACTACAATGAGCAGTTCTTC. It specifies CASSSPSTSGDYNEQFF.